Sequencing of this T cell receptor beta chain was carried out in a study of molecular identifiers for immune sequencing clone quantification. This clonotype was recorded many times. Libraries used roughly 18,000 to 1,100,000 sorted naive CD8 T cells and 10%, 30% or 50% RNA input. The V gene lost 4 bases and the J gene lost 4 bases, with 10 bases spanning the gap. In germline, CDR1 is SQVTM, CDR2 ANQGSEA. The CDR3 loop spans 13 amino acids. Each CDR3 protein is one row after TCRdb ran MiXCR on the PCR reads. The repertoire holds 300,000 to 350,000 distinct CDR3 sequences, with about 20% as singletons. The chain has TRBV29-1 and TRBJ2-2, with D perhaps matching TRBD1 (6 bases). Sequencing was done on a sample of naive CD8+ T cells from blood, with Jurkat cell RNA spiked in. Subset given: FACS-sorted CD8+CD4-CCR7+CD45RA+ naive T cells. The TCR was taken from a human donor in good health. Some libraries in this study had Jurkat cell RNA spiked in. CDR3 amino acids: CSVVFRGTGELFF. The CDR3 coding sequence is TGCAGCGTTGTTTTCAGGGGCACCGGGGAGCTGTTTTTT.